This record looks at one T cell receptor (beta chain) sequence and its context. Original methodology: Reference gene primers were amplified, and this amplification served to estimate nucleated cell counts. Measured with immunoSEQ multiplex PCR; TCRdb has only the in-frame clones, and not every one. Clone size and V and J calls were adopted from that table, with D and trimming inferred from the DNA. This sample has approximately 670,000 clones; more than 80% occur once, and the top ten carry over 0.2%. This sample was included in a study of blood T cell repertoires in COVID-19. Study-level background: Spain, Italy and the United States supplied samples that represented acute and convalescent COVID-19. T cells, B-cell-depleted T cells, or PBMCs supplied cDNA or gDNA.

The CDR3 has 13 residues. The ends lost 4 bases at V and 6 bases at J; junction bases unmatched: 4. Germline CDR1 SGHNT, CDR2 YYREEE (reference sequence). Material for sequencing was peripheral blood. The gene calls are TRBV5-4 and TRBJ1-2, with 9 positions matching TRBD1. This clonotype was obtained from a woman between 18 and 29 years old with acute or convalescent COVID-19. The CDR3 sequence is CASSLTGGNGYTF. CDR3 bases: TGTGCCAGCAGCCTGACAGGGGGAAATGGCTACACCTTC. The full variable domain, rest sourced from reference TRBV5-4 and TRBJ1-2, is ETGVTQSPTHLIKTRGQQVTLRCSSQSGHNTVSWYQQALGQGPQFIFQYYREEENGRGNFPPRFSGLQFPNYSSELNVNALELDDSALYLCASSLTGGNGYTFGSGTRLTVV.